This TCR beta chain was recovered during a study of OX40 agonist ivuxolimab in advanced cancers. Study-wide points: Compared with CD4+, CD8+ T cells on average had more expanded clones. Certain nonresponders additionally had low normalized T-cell clonal expansion.

Worth noting for this clone: Its cognate antigen is unknown.

V shed 0 bases and J shed 7 bases, with 19 bases lying between them. Looked up from germline, CDR1 is MNHNY and CDR2 is SVGAGI (reference sequence). CDR3 size: 16 residues. The assay was immunoSEQ multiplex PCR, and TCRdb's table has in-frame clones only and misses some. Of about 68,000 clones detected, 86% appear once; the ten largest clones hold around 2.1%. The sequencing used CD4+ or CD8+ T cells sorted from blood, collected in a trial of the OX40 agonist ivuxolimab. The source of this sequence is an adult with an advanced solid tumor such as melanoma, head and neck, liver or kidney cancer. V gene TRBV6-6 combines with J gene TRBJ2-7, with D perhaps being TRBD1 or TRBD2 (5 bases each). The CDR3, as DNA: TGTGCCAGCAGTTACTCCGGGGCCGATCTTTCGAGGGAGCAGTACTTC. This gives the protein CASSYSGADLSREQYF.